Below, 13 T cell receptor beta chains from the same sample are listed, as sequenced in a study of blood T cell repertoires in COVID-19. The table came from immunoSEQ multiplex PCR; TCRdb's copy has only in-frame clones and leaves some out. The table lists 75,000 to 85,000 clones, approximately 84% of them singletons. Sequenced material: peripheral blood. These receptors originate from a man between 60 and 70 years old with COVID-19, enrolled during active disease.

V gene TRBV6-5 combines with J gene TRBJ2-1; no reliable D call. V was trimmed by 1 base and J by 0 bases, leaving 7 bases between them. The V gene's germline CDR1 is MNHEY and CDR2 SVGAGI. The CDR3 extends over 15 amino acids. The CDR3 region is CASSYWANSYNEQFF. DNA of the CDR3: TGTGCCAGCAGTTACTGGGCTAACTCCTACAATGAGCAGTTCTTC.

This clone appeared a few times. The same CDR3 also results from other DNA sequences found in this sample. This chain uses TRBV10-3 with TRBJ2-5, with D maybe TRBD2 (5 bases). CDR1 ENHRY and CDR2 SYGVKD come from the germline V gene. Trimming pared 2 bases from V and 3 bases from J, leaving 10 bases between. The CDR3 is 14 residues long. The CDR3 DNA reads TGTGCCATCAGTGAGGCGGGCAGTAAAGAGACCCAGTACTTC. Translating it yields CAISEAGSKETQYF.

The chain is built from TRBV19 and TRBJ2-5, with D possibly TRBD2 on 5 matching bases. V lost 0 bases, J lost 3 bases, and 8 bases lay in between. The germline CDR1 and CDR2 sequences are LNHDA and SQIVND (reference sequence). This CDR3 region has 14 residues. The CDR3 DNA reads as TGTGCCAGTAGTATAGATACTAGAAAAGAGACCCAGTACTTC. Its protein is CASSIDTRKETQYF.

This clone was picked up one time. The chain uses TRBV5-1 and TRBJ1-4; 10 nucleotides agree with TRBD1. Germline trimming cut 3 bases from V and 0 bases from J; bases unmatched to any gene: 5. The CDR3 covers 17 residues. Germline-derived CDR1 and CDR2 are SGHRS and YFSETQ. The CDR3 DNA is TGCGCCAGCAGCTCCGGGACAGGGGCGTCAACTAATGAAAAACTGTTTTTT. Residues: CASSSGTGASTNEKLFF. The variable domain in full, with the rest retrieved from reference TRBV5-1 and TRBJ1-4, is KAGVTQTPRYLIKTRGQQVTLSCSPISGHRSVSWYQQTPGQGLQFLFEYFSETQRNKGNFPGRFSGRQFSNSRSEMNVSTLELGDSALYLCASSSGTGASTNEKLFFGSGTQLSVL.

In its sample, this clone was seen once. V and J are TRBV9 and TRBJ2-5; D uncertain. The ends were cut back, 0 bases at V and 0 bases at J, with 6 bases in the middle. CDR3 length: 14 amino acids. Germline CDR1 is SGDLS and CDR2 is YYNGEE. CDR3 in amino acids: CASSVALDQETQYF. In nucleotides, the CDR3 is TGTGCCAGCAGCGTAGCCCTCGACCAAGAGACCCAGTACTTC.

This clone was observed once. The chain combines TRBV5-1 with TRBJ2-4; 8 bases map to TRBD1. The length of the CDR3 is 16 residues. Losses at the gene ends were 4 bases for V and 6 bases for J; bases not matched to a gene: 12. The germline V gene has CDR1 SGHRS and CDR2 YFSETQ. CDR3 residues: CASSPFSRGLGNIQYF. DNA of the CDR3: TGCGCCAGCAGCCCCTTCTCCAGGGGGCTCGGAAACATTCAGTACTTC.

The chain joins TRBV11-2 to TRBJ1-1; D remains ambiguous. CDR3 length: 16 amino acids. V shed 3 bases and J shed 1 base, with 15 bases lying between them. Germline values: CDR1 SGHAT, CDR2 FQNNGV. The CDR3, as DNA: TGTGCCAGCAGCTTCTGGCCCCGAGCGTCGAACACTGAAGCTTTCTTT. Amino acid sequence: CASSFWPRASNTEAFF. Filled out from reference TRBV11-2 and TRBJ1-1, the complete variable domain reads EAGVAQSPRYKIIEKRQSVAFWCNPISGHATLYWYQQILGQGPKLLIQFQNNGVVDDSQLPKDRFSAERLKGVDSTLKIQPAKLEDSAVYLCASSFWPRASNTEAFFGQGTRLTVV.

The chain joins TRBV5-1 to TRBJ2-3; D gene ambiguous. This CDR3 has 15 residues. Per germline, CDR1 SGHRS and CDR2 YFSETQ. With 1 base removed from V and 2 bases from J, the gap between germline ends came to 11 bases. The CDR3 DNA reads TGCGCCAGCAGCTTGTTAGGAGAGAACACAGATACGCAGTATTTT. This sequence encodes CASSLLGENTDTQYF.

The V and J genes are TRBV3-1 (or the pseudogene TRBV3-2) and TRBJ2-7; weak D call: TRBD1 (7 bases). With 3 bases removed from V and 2 bases from J, the gap between germline ends came to 11 bases. CDR1 and CDR2 from the germline V gene are LGHDT and YNNKEL (reference sequence). This CDR3 contains 14 residues. CDR3 in amino acids: CASSQEGQTYEQYF. In nucleotides, the CDR3 is TGTGCCAGCAGCCAGGAGGGACAGACCTACGAGCAGTACTTC.

This sequence joins TRBV28 and TRBJ2-3, with TRBD2 as a possible D gene (5 bases). V lost 4 bases, J lost 2 bases, and 13 bases lay in between. Germline V gene sequence: CDR1 MDHEN, CDR2 SYDVKM. The CDR3 contains 15 residues. The CDR3 bases are TGTGCCAGCAGTTCGGACCGGGATATCACAGATACGCAGTATTTT. This gives the protein CASSSDRDITDTQYF.

This clone has more than one count but fewer than ten. J is TRBJ2-3 and V is TRBV6-1; TRBD2 aligns across 16 bases. CDR1 and CDR2 from the germline V gene are MNHNS and SASEGT. The CDR3 contains 18 residues. After removal of 5 bases from V and 6 bases from J, the junction contained 11 bases not matched to a gene. CDR3 sequence reads: CASSKGTSGRVTGDTQYF. The CDR3 nucleotides read TGTGCCAGCAGTAAAGGGACTAGCGGGAGGGTCACCGGGGATACGCAGTATTTT.

The rearrangement uses TRBV9 and TRBJ2-4; TRBD2 matches 9 bases. The ends lost 4 bases at V and 8 bases at J; junction bases unmatched: 7. Germline V CDR1 and CDR2: SGDLS, YYNGEE. The CDR3 has 14 amino acids. The CDR3 nucleotides read TGTGCCAGCAGCCTTTCGGGACTAGCAGACATTCAGTACTTC. This codes for CASSLSGLADIQYF.

The chain recombines TRBV19 with TRBJ1-2, with a weak D call TRBD1 (6 bases). The V gene's germline CDR1 is LNHDA and CDR2 SQIVND (reference sequence). The ends were cut back, 7 bases at V and 5 bases at J, with 17 bases in the middle. This CDR3 has 14 amino acids. CDR3 in amino acids: CASTLGGEWYGYTF. The CDR3 region has the DNA TGTGCCAGTACCCTAGGGGGGGAGTGGTATGGCTACACCTTC.